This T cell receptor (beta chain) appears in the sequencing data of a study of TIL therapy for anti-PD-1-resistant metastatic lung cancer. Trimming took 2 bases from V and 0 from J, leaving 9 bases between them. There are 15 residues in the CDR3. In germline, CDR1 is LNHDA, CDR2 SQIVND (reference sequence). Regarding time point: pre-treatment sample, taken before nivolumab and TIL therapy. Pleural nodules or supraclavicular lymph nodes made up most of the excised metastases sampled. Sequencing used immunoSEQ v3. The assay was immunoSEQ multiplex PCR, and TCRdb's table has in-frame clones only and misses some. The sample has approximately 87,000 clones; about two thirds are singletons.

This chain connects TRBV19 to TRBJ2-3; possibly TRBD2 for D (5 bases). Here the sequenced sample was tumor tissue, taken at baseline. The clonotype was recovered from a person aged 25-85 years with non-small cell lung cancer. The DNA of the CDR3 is TGTGCCAGTAGTATAACGAGGACTAGCACAGATACGCAGTATTTT. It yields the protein CASSITRTSTDTQYF.